These T cell receptor beta chains were read from a single sample in a study of cytomegalovirus exposure and HLA in healthy donors. Sequencing used immunoSEQ multiplex PCR; TCRdb keeps in-frame clones, though not all of them. The sample records 150,000 to 200,000 clones, around 82% being singletons. Sequenced sample: PBMCs. These receptors came from a man aged 18-30 years in good health and CMV-seronegative. CDR3s include the opening cysteine and the closing phenylalanine or tryptophan. The D gene is left open where the match is weak. Not all rows give a size; the values are once, few, many and, for expanded clones, a class.

d_gene | j_gene | abundance | v_gene | CDR3aa | CDR3nt
. | TRBJ1-6 | few | TRBV5-5 | CASSQVGGNSPLHF | TGTGCCAGCAGCCAGGTTGGGGGGAATTCACCCCTCCACTTT
TRBD2 | TRBJ2-5 | once | TRBV5-1 | CASSPSGRTETQYF | TGCGCCAGCAGTCCTAGCGGGAGGACAGAGACCCAGTACTTC
. | TRBJ1-2 | . | TRBV15 | CATSLQGVEGYTF | TGTGCCACCAGTTTACAGGGAGTTGAGGGCTACACCTTC
TRBD2 | TRBJ2-5 | . | TRBV29-1 | CSVGAGGPRETQYF | TGCAGCGTTGGAGCGGGAGGGCCCAGGGAGACCCAGTACTTC
TRBD1 | TRBJ2-5 | . | TRBV2 | CASSEATLGQFWETQYF | TGTGCCAGCAGTGAAGCGACTTTGGGACAGTTCTGGGAGACCCAGTACTTC
. | TRBJ2-2 | . | TRBV7-2 | CASSRGGAGELFF | TGTGCCAGCAGCCGAGGGGGAGCCGGGGAGCTGTTTTTT
TRBD1 | TRBJ2-5 | . | TRBV15 | CATSRDPQRQGAFETQYF | TGTGCCACCAGCAGAGATCCCCAACGACAGGGGGCTTTTGAGACCCAGTACTTC
TRBD1 | TRBJ2-1 | . | TRBV7-9 | CASSFPGTGDYNEQFF | TGTGCCAGCAGCTTCCCCGGGACAGGGGACTACAATGAGCAGTTCTTC
. | TRBJ2-5 | . | TRBV5-1 | CASSLGTDVGEQYF | TGCGCCAGCAGCTTGGGGACAGACGTCGGAGAGCAGTACTTC
. | TRBJ2-2 | . | TRBV19 | CASSTEVITGELFF | TGTGCCAGTAGCACTGAGGTGATCACCGGGGAGCTGTTTTTT
. | TRBJ1-2 | . | TRBV28 | CASSFSGGGYGYTF | TGTGCCAGCAGTTTCTCTGGAGGAGGCTATGGCTACACCTTC
. | TRBJ2-7 | . | TRBV5-1 | CASSLSPEGTQYF | TGCGCCAGCAGCCTGAGTCCTGAGGGGACACAGTACTTC
. | TRBJ2-1 | . | TRBV19 | CASSLNGGFSYNEQFF | TGTGCCAGTAGTCTAAACGGAGGGTTCTCCTACAATGAGCAGTTCTTC
. | TRBJ1-1 | . | TRBV18 | CASSPPFRNTEAFF | TGTGCCAGCTCACCACCCTTCAGGAACACTGAAGCTTTCTTT
. | TRBJ2-7 | . | TRBV4-2 | CASSQEFLLSSYEQYF | TGTGCCAGCAGCCAAGAATTCTTACTAAGCTCCTACGAGCAGTACTTC
TRBD1 | TRBJ2-3 | . | TRBV10-3 | CAITKGQGGSTDTQYF | TGTGCCATCACCAAGGGACAGGGCGGCAGCACAGATACGCAGTATTTT
TRBD2 | TRBJ2-2 | . | TRBV10-3 | CAISETGTSGSSGELFF | TGTGCCATCAGTGAGACGGGGACTAGCGGGAGCTCCGGGGAGCTGTTTTTT
TRBD1 | TRBJ1-1 | . | TRBV19 | CATDRGMNTEAFF | TGTGCCACAGACAGGGGAATGAACACTGAAGCTTTCTTT
TRBD1 | TRBJ2-7 | . | TRBV7-9 | CASSPGTGYYEQYF | TGTGCCAGCAGCCCGGGGACAGGGTACTACGAGCAGTACTTC
TRBD2 | TRBJ2-3 | . | TRBV4-1 | CASSPPRGGGTDTQYF | TGCGCCAGCAGCCCGCCGCGCGGCGGGGGAACAGATACGCAGTATTTT
. | TRBJ1-5 | . | TRBV5-4 | CASSIDRRNSPQHF | TGTGCCAGCAGCATAGACAGGCGGAATTCGCCCCAGCATTTT
. | TRBJ2-2 | . | TRBV9 | CASSTQEWAGELFF | TGTGCCAGCAGCACACAGGAGTGGGCCGGGGAGCTGTTTTTT
. | TRBJ1-1 | . | TRBV15 | CATSRGDSRTEAFF | TGTGCCACCAGCAGAGGAGACTCGAGAACTGAAGCTTTCTTT
TRBD1 | TRBJ2-7 | few | TRBV5-1 | CASSRSGTETYEQYF | TGCGCCAGCAGCCGTTCCGGGACAGAGACCTACGAGCAGTACTTC
. | TRBJ2-2 | . | TRBV5-1 | CASSLLGHTGELFF | TGCGCCAGCAGCTTGCTAGGCCACACCGGGGAGCTGTTTTTT
TRBD2 | TRBJ2-1 | . | TRBV7-2 | CASSLSSGGYNEQFF | TGTGCCAGCAGCTTGTCTAGCGGGGGGTACAATGAGCAGTTCTTC
. | TRBJ2-3 | . | TRBV9 | CASSVAGVVDTQYF | TGTGCCAGCAGCGTAGCGGGAGTGGTAGATACGCAGTATTTT
. | TRBJ2-1 | . | TRBV5-1 | CASSTLGRNEQFF | TGCGCCAGCAGCACGCTAGGGAGGAATGAGCAGTTCTTC
. | TRBJ2-7 | . | TRBV7-9 | CASSLPDSYEQYF | TGTGCCAGCAGCTTACCCGACAGCTACGAGCAGTACTTC
TRBD2 | TRBJ2-3 | . | TRBV29-1 | CSVPSAGGTDTQYF | TGCAGCGTCCCCTCAGCGGGAGGAACAGATACGCAGTATTTT
TRBD1 | TRBJ1-1 | . | TRBV19 | CASSVRPGTENTEAFF | TGTGCCAGTAGCGTTCGACCCGGGACAGAGAACACTGAAGCTTTCTTT
TRBD2 | TRBJ2-7 | . | TRBV27 | CASSLVAGGSYEQYF | TGTGCCAGCAGTTTAGTAGCGGGAGGCTCCTACGAGCAGTACTTC
. | TRBJ2-4 | . | TRBV28 | CASSPLQGSKNIQYF | TGTGCCAGCAGCCCGCTGCAGGGCAGCAAAAACATTCAGTACTTC
. | TRBJ1-6 | . | TRBV7-2 | CASSAGRSYNSPLHF | TGTGCCAGCAGCGCGGGAAGGTCCTATAATTCACCCCTCCACTTT
TRBD1 | TRBJ2-2 | . | TRBV10-1 | CARGQGPTGELFF | TGCGCCAGAGGACAGGGGCCCACCGGGGAGCTGTTTTTT
. | TRBJ2-7 | . | TRBV20-1 | CSAQQGYEQYF | TGCAGTGCTCAACAGGGTTACGAGCAGTACTTC
TRBD1 | TRBJ2-5 | . | TRBV7-8 | CASSLDRGRETQYF | TGTGCCAGCAGCTTAGACAGGGGGAGAGAGACCCAGTACTTC
. | TRBJ2-1 | . | TRBV4-1 | CASSHSNEQFF | TGCGCCAGCAGCCACAGCAATGAGCAGTTCTTC
TRBD1 | TRBJ1-6 | . | TRBV7-2 | CASSTTGVSPLHF | TGTGCCAGCAGCACTACAGGGGTCTCACCCCTCCACTTT
TRBD1 | TRBJ1-2 | . | TRBV30 | CAWGQGVGLGYTF | TGTGCCTGGGGCCAGGGGGTTGGGCTTGGCTACACCTTC
. | TRBJ2-1 | . | TRBV7-2 | CASSLDAGANEQFF | TGTGCCAGCAGCTTAGACGCGGGGGCAAATGAGCAGTTCTTC
. | TRBJ2-5 | once | TRBV27 | CASSFEGGRAGMEETQYF | TGTGCCAGCAGTTTTGAGGGGGGGAGAGCGGGGATGGAGGAGACCCAGTACTTC
TRBD2 | TRBJ2-5 | . | TRBV5-4 | CASSLPGLGQETQYF | TGTGCCAGCAGCCTACCGGGACTAGGCCAAGAGACCCAGTACTTC
TRBD1 | TRBJ2-1 | . | TRBV5-1 | CASSFGTADNEQFF | TGCGCCAGCAGCTTTGGGACAGCAGACAATGAGCAGTTCTTC
. | TRBJ2-2 | . | TRBV27 | CASSLESPGDYPWELFF | TGTGCCAGCAGTTTAGAGTCCCCGGGGGATTATCCCTGGGAGCTGTTTTTT
TRBD2 | TRBJ2-7 | . | TRBV6-1 | CASSEVGLAYEQYF | TGTGCCAGCAGTGAAGTTGGACTAGCCTACGAGCAGTACTTC